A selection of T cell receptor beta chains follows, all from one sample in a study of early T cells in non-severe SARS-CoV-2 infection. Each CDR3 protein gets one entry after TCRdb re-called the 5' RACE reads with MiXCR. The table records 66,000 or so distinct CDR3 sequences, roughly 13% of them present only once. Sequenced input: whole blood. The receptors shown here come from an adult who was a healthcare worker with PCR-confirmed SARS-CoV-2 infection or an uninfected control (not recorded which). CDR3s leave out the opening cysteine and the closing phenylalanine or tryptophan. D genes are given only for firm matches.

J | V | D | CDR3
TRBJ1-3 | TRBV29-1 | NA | RGSGNTIY
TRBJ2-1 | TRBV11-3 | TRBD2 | ASSDSGSYNEQF
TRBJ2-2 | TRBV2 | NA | ASSQARTGGELF
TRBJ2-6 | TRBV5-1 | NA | ASSSPDSRQD
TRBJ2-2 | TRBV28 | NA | ASSFYQVGGAYTGELF
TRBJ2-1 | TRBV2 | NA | ASSDSAATYNEQF
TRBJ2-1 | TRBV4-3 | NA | ASSQGGGTNEQF
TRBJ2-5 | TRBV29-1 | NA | SVEESAQTQY
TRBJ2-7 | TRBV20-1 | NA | SANPGKGSFYEQY
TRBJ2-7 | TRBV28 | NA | ASGSHYEQY
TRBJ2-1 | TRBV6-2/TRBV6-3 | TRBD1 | ASSYRQGDPYNEQF
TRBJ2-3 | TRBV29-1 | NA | SVEVMHGDTQY
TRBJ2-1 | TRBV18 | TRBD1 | ASSRWDRPNEQF
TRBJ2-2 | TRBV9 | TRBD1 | ASSGGQGYTGELF
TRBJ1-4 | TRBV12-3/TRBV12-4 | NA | ASSLRQGREKLF
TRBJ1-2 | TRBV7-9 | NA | ASSQGLRGGGYT
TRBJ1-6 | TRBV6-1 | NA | ASREQGRGESPLH
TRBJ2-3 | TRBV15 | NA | ATSRDLLQTDTQY
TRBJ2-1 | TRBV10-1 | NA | ASSERTVNEQF
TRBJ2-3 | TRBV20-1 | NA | SASWDRTTDTQY
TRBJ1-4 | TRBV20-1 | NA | SARLGAGTNEKLF
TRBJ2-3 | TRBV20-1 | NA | SARVSGRTDTQY
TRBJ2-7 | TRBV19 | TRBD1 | ASRSGGYEQY
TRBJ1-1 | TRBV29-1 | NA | SARQTNTEAF
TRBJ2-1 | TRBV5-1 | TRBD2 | ASSLGSSGAYNEQF
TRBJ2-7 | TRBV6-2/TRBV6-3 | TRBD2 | ASSRPTSDTYEQY
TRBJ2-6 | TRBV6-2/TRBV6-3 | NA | ASGRGSGANVLT
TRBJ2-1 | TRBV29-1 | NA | SGGLPGANEQF
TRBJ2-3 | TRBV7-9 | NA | ASSLETFNTDTQY
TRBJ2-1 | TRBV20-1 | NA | SARAGMNEQF
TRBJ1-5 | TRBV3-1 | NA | ASSQDTPQH
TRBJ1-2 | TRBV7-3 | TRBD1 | ASSWGTDYGYT
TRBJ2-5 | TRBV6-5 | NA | AGGKETQY
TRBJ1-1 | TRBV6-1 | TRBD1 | ASRGRGIMNTEAF
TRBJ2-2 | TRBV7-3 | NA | ASSRKGTRNTGELF
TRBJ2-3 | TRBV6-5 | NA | ASSPLLASTDTQY
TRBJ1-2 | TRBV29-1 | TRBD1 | SVPSGGIYGYT
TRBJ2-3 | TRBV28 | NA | ASSPRRGFTDTQY
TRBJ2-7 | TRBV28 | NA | ASSIRLGPSSYEQY
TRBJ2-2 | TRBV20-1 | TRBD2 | SASRNGRTRELF
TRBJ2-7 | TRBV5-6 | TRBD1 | ASTGDRGRYEQY